The next 18 T cell receptor beta chains were all read from a single sample in a study of cytomegalovirus exposure and HLA in healthy donors. Use of 60 Vbeta and 13 Jbeta primers characterized the PCR. Here immunoSEQ multiplex PCR was the method, and the copy in TCRdb shows in-frame clones only, minus some. Counted here are approximately 90,000 clones, around 79% occurring once; the ten biggest clones make up roughly 4.5%. Sequenced material: PBMCs. The receptors originated from a woman in her forties in good health and CMV-seronegative.

The J gene is TRBJ1-1, the V gene TRBV12-5, with 8 bases aligning to TRBD1. J was trimmed by 2 bases and V by 7 bases; bases with no gene match: 6. Germline CDR1 LGHNT, CDR2 FRNRAP. This CDR3 is built from 14 residues. The CDR3 DNA sequence: TGTGCTAGTGCCCTGACAGGGGTTAACACTGAAGCTTTCTTT. Protein sequence: CASALTGVNTEAFF.

The chain links TRBV12-5 to TRBJ2-3, with 8 bases that match TRBD1. Germline V CDR1 and CDR2: LGHNT, FRNRAP. The J segment lost 9 bases and the V segment lost 5 bases, leaving 10 bases of the junction unmatched. This CDR3 has 14 residues. CDR3 DNA: TGTGCTAGTGGTCCCGGACAGGGTACAGGGACGCAGTATTTT. Protein: CASGPGQGTGTQYF.

The rearrangement uses TRBV10-2 and TRBJ1-5, with D perhaps TRBD1 (5 bases). The V gene lost 3 bases and the J gene lost 2 bases, with 11 bases spanning the gap. Germline CDR1 and CDR2: WSHSY and SAAADI. This CDR3 is built from 15 residues. The CDR3 nucleotides are TGCGCCAGCAGTGATTGGGGGGTTGGCAATCAGCCCCAGCATTTT. Encoded protein: CASSDWGVGNQPQHF.

This clone occurred once. The CDR3 loop is CASSRGGNEQYF. The CDR3 nucleotides read TGTGCCAGTAGCCGGGGTGGAAACGAGCAGTACTTC. The chain links TRBV19 to TRBJ2-7, with D possibly being TRBD2 (5 bases). This CDR3 is 12 amino acids long. Trimming left V 6 bases short and J 5 bases short, with 11 bases between. Germline values: CDR1 LNHDA, CDR2 SQIVND (reference sequence).

This clone was counted only a few times. The chain carries TRBV7-9 and TRBJ2-7, with D unclear. The CDR3 spans 12 residues. The V and J ends lost 5 bases and 3 bases respectively, with 8 bases between them. Germline V gives CDR1 SEHNR, CDR2 FQNEAQ (reference sequence). The CDR3 DNA is TGTGCCAGCAGCACCCACAGCTACGAGCAGTACTTC. Its translation: CASSTHSYEQYF. Looking up the rest from reference TRBV7-9 and TRBJ2-7 gives the full variable domain: DTGVSQNPRHKITKRGQNVTFRCDPISEHNRLYWYRQTLGQGPEFLTYFQNEAQLEKSRLLSDRFSAERPKGSFSTLEIQRTEQGDSAMYLCASSTHSYEQYFGPGTRLTVT.

The V gene is TRBV6-5, the J gene TRBJ1-6, with 8 bases that match TRBD1. Germline values: CDR1 MNHEY, CDR2 SVGAGI. The CDR3 is made up of 15 amino acids. V trimming: 5 bases; J trimming: 6 bases; junction bases outside the gene matches: 6. The CDR3: CASSPQGAGNSPLHF. The CDR3 region has the DNA TGTGCCAGCAGTCCCCAGGGGGCCGGTAATTCACCCCTCCACTTT.

The V and J genes are TRBV5-1 and TRBJ2-7; a weak D match, TRBD2 (5 bases). CDR1 and CDR2 from the germline V gene are SGHRS and YFSETQ. V gave up 4 bases and J gave up 2 bases, with 7 bases separating them. The CDR3 is 12 residues long. CDR3: CASSREPYEQYF. The CDR3 DNA reads as TGCGCCAGCAGCAGGGAGCCCTACGAGCAGTACTTC.

This clone was found once. The same CDR3 can be traced to other DNA sequences in this sample. The rearrangement links TRBV5-4 to TRBJ2-2; 8 bases map to TRBD1. The CDR3 spans 15 residues. The V gene's germline CDR1 is SGHNT and CDR2 YYREEE (reference sequence). Unmatched junction bases numbered 1, after V lost 2 bases and J lost 1 base. This CDR3 reads CASSFGTGNTGELFF. The DNA for the CDR3 is TGTGCCAGCAGCTTCGGGACAGGGAACACCGGGGAGCTGTTTTTT.

This chain uses TRBV5-6 with TRBJ2-5; D gene unclear. CDR1 is SGHDT, CDR2 YYEEEE, per germline. V was clipped by 3 bases and J by 5 bases, with 11 bases between them. The CDR3 totals 13 residues. This CDR3 reads CASSSYMEETQYF. For the CDR3, the DNA is TGTGCCAGCAGCTCGTATATGGAGGAGACCCAGTACTTC.

The V gene is TRBV19, the J gene TRBJ1-5, with 9 bases fitting TRBD1. There are 16 residues in the CDR3. Per the germline V gene, CDR1 is LNHDA and CDR2 is SQIVND (reference sequence). Unmatched junction bases numbered 6, after V lost 5 bases and J lost 1 base. The CDR3 DNA reads TGTGCCAGTAGTCTATTGGACAGGGGCAGCAATCAGCCCCAGCATTTT. The encoded protein is CASSLLDRGSNQPQHF.

The genes are TRBV6-5 and TRBJ2-7; no reliable D call. Per germline, CDR1 MNHEY and CDR2 SVGAGI. The CDR3 consists of 15 residues. V lost 2 bases and J lost 5, with 16 bases in between. CDR3 sequence: CASSYGPTPRNEQYF. The DNA for the CDR3 is TGTGCCAGCAGTTACGGGCCGACCCCGCGAAACGAGCAGTACTTC.

The V gene is TRBV5-5, the J gene TRBJ2-7, with 7 bases matching TRBD2. This CDR3 is built from 13 residues. Germline values: CDR1 SGHKS, CDR2 YYEKEE (reference sequence). Losses at the gene ends were 6 bases for V and 3 bases for J; bases not matched to a gene: 6. CDR3 sequence (DNA): TGTGCCAGCACTAGCGGCGACAGCTACGAGCAGTACTTC. It specifies CASTSGDSYEQYF.

V is TRBV11-2 and J is TRBJ1-1; possible D gene TRBD1, 5 bases. Germline CDR1 is SGHAT and CDR2 is FQNNGV. V lost 4 bases and J lost 7, with 13 bases in between. The CDR3 runs to 13 residues. Here the CDR3 reads CASSSGLRFEAFF. CDR3 nucleotide sequence: TGTGCCAGCAGCTCAGGGCTTAGATTTGAAGCTTTCTTT.

The rearrangement joins TRBV10-3 to TRBJ2-1, with 10 bases identical to TRBD2. CDR1 and CDR2 (germline): ENHRY, SYGVKD. V shed 6 bases, J shed 9 bases, and the junction held 2 bases outside the gene matches. The CDR3 loop spans 12 amino acids. The CDR3 loop reads CAIRPSGGEQFF. The CDR3 DNA sequence: TGTGCCATCAGACCTAGCGGGGGTGAGCAGTTCTTC.

The rearrangement links TRBV28 to TRBJ1-4, with D uncertain. V was trimmed by 4 bases and J by 6 bases, leaving 15 bases between them. Germline CDR1 is MDHEN and CDR2 is SYDVKM. CDR3 length equals 15 residues. The CDR3: CASSSPGVEYEKLFF. For the CDR3, the DNA is TGTGCCAGCAGTTCCCCCGGGGTCGAGTATGAAAAACTGTTTTTT.

J is TRBJ1-4 and V is TRBV2; D may be TRBD1 (6 bases). V was cut by 4 bases and J by 5 bases, with 11 bases left in between. CDR1 SNHLY and CDR2 FYNNEI come from the germline V gene. This CDR3 is built from 14 residues. In DNA form, the CDR3 reads TGTGCCAGCAGTGGAGTCAGGGGAAATGAAAAACTGTTTTTT. As protein: CASSGVRGNEKLFF.

The genes are TRBV7-2 and TRBJ1-2; D is undetermined. This CDR3 comprises 14 residues. V was pared by 4 bases and J by 4 bases, with 13 bases between. CDR1 is SGHTA, CDR2 FQGNSA, per germline. The CDR3 loop reads CASSYPGGSYGYTF. The CDR3 bases are TGTGCCAGCAGCTACCCTGGCGGCTCCTATGGCTACACCTTC. Variable domain in full (rest from reference TRBV7-2 and TRBJ1-2): GAGVSQSPSNKVTEKGKDVELRCDPISGHTALYWYRQSLGQGLEFLIYFQGNSAPDKSGLPSDRFSAERTGGSVSTLTIQRTQQEDSAVYLCASSYPGGSYGYTFGSGTRLTVV.

This clone has a handful of counts. The chain is built from TRBV19 and TRBJ2-7; TRBD2 aligns across 8 bases. The CDR3 sequence is 16 residues long. The germline gives CDR1 LNHDA, CDR2 SQIVND (reference sequence). V was pared by 4 bases and J by 0 bases, with 8 bases of the junction left unmatched. CDR3 protein: CASSTLAGTTSYEQYF. As DNA, the CDR3 is TGTGCCAGTAGTACTTTAGCGGGGACGACCTCCTACGAGCAGTACTTC.